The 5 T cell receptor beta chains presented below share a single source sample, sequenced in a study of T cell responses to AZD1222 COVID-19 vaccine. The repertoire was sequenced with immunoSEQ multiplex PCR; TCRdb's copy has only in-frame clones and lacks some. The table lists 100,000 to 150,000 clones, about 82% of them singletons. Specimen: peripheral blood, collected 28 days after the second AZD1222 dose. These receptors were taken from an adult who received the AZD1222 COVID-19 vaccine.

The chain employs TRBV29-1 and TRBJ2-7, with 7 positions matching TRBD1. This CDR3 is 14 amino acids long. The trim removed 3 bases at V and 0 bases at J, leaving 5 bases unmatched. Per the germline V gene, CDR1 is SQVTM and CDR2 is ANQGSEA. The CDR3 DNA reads TGCAGCGTTGAGGACCGGGACAGCTCCTACGAGCAGTACTTC. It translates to CSVEDRDSSYEQYF.

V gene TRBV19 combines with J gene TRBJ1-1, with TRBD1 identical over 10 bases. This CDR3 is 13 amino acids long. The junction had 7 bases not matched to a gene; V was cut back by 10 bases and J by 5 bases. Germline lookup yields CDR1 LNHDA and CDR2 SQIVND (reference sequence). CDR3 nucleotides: TGTGCCACACGACAGGGGGCGCGGACTGAAGCTTTCTTT. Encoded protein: CATRQGARTEAFF.

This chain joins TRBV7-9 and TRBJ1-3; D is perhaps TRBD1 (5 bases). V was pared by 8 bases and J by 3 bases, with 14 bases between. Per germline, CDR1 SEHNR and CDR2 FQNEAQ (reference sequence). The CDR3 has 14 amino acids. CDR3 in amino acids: CASSFNQGGNTIYF. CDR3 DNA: TGTGCCAGCTCCTTTAATCAGGGTGGAAACACCATATATTTT.

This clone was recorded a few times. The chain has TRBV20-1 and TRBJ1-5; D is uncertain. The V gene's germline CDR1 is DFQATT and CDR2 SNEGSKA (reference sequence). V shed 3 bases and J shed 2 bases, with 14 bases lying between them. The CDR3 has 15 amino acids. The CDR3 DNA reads TGCAGTGCTAGTTATTTGGGGTTCGGCAATCAGCCCCAGCATTTT. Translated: CSASYLGFGNQPQHF.

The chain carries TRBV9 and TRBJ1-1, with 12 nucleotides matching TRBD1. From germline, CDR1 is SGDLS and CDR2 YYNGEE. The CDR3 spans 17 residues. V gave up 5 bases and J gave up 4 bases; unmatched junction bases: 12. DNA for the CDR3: TGTGCCAGCAGTCCGAGGGGACAGGGGGCGGGCGTCACTGAAGCTTTCTTT. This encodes CASSPRGQGAGVTEAFF.